The 30 T cell receptor beta chains given below trace back to one sample, sequenced in a study of blood T cell repertoires in COVID-19. Generated by immunoSEQ multiplex PCR, the TCRdb table keeps only in-frame clones and is missing some. The sample shows about 180,000 clones, around 86% of them seen only once. Material for sequencing was peripheral blood. These receptors were collected from a man aged 55 to 69 with COVID-19, enrolled during active disease.

V usage is TRBV30 and J usage is TRBJ1-4, with D possibly TRBD1 on 5 matching bases. This CDR3 has 15 residues. V dropped 0 bases and J dropped 7 bases, with 15 bases sitting between them. CDR1 and CDR2 from the germline V gene are GTSNPN and SVGIG (reference sequence). The CDR3 region is CAWSVGVGSSEKLFF. The CDR3 region has the DNA TGTGCCTGGAGTGTAGGGGTTGGGTCTAGTGAAAAACTGTTTTTT.

This chain connects TRBV7-9 to TRBJ1-6, with a weak D call TRBD1 (5 bases). This CDR3 has 13 residues. Between the trimmed V and J ends, which lost 3 bases and 15 bases, there was a span of 15 bases. Germline-derived CDR1 and CDR2 are SEHNR and FQNEAQ (reference sequence). In nucleotides, the CDR3 is TGTGCCAGCAGCTTTAGGGGCTGGGATATCCTCCACTTT. Protein product: CASSFRGWDILHF.

J is TRBJ1-1 and V is TRBV6-2 or TRBV6-3; 7 bases align to TRBD1. Germline V gives CDR1 MNHEY, CDR2 SVGEGT. V lost 6 bases, J lost 5 bases, and 18 bases stayed unmatched. CDR3 length: 17 residues. The CDR3 region is CASSLGTGVGVETEAFF. The CDR3 region has the DNA TGTGCCAGCAGCCTAGGCACAGGGGTGGGGGTAGAGACTGAAGCTTTCTTT.

V is TRBV2 and J is TRBJ2-1; D may be TRBD1 (6 bases). Trimming pared 1 base from V and 15 bases from J, leaving 19 bases between. This CDR3 contains 14 residues. Germline loops: CDR1 SNHLY, CDR2 FYNNEI. CDR3 sequence (DNA): TGTGCCAGCAGTGAAGAGATAACAGGGTTAACTAGGTTCTTC. Its translation: CASSEEITGLTRFF.

This clone appeared a few times. This sequence joins TRBV5-4 and TRBJ1-2; 9 nucleotides align to TRBD1. Germline V gives CDR1 SGHNT, CDR2 YYREEE (reference sequence). This CDR3 has 15 residues. The V gene end was trimmed by 6 bases and the J gene end by 0 bases; junction bases not matched to a gene: 6. This chain's CDR3 is CASTRTGAPNYGYTF. For the CDR3, the DNA is TGTGCCAGCACCAGGACAGGGGCCCCTAACTATGGCTACACCTTC.

The sample holds a few counts of this clone. The chain is built from TRBV5-1 and TRBJ2-5, with TRBD2 identical over 14 bases. After removal of 2 bases from V and 2 bases from J, the junction contained 14 bases not matched to a gene. Per the germline V gene, CDR1 is SGHRS and CDR2 is YFSETQ. This CDR3 is built from 20 residues. DNA of the CDR3: TGCGCCAGCAGCTTTCGCCCCCGATGGGGACTAGCGGGAGCTCAAGAGACCCAGTACTTC. Protein product: CASSFRPRWGLAGAQETQYF.

V usage is TRBV11-3 and J usage is TRBJ2-2; 7 bases agree with TRBD2. The CDR3 contains 15 residues. J gave up 6 bases and V 5 bases, and 9 bases lay outside the gene matches. Germline V gene lookup returns CDR1 SGHNT and CDR2 YENEEA. CDR3 residues: CASSLSAGVAGELFF. In DNA, the CDR3 is TGTGCCAGCAGCCTCAGCGCGGGGGTGGCCGGGGAGCTGTTTTTT.

The V and J genes are TRBV28 and TRBJ1-1; 7 bases line up with TRBD1. Looked up from germline, CDR1 is MDHEN and CDR2 is SYDVKM. J was trimmed by 4 bases and V by 1 base; bases with no gene match: 6. CDR3 length: 15 amino acids. In DNA form, the CDR3 reads TGTGCCAGCAGTTTATATACAGGGGTTGGCACTGAAGCTTTCTTT. Amino acids: CASSLYTGVGTEAFF.

The V call is TRBV11-2, the J call TRBJ1-1, with 8 bases fitting TRBD1. The germline V gene encodes CDR1 SGHAT and CDR2 FQNNGV. V lost 3 bases and J lost 4; bases outside the gene matches: 4. The CDR3 totals 14 residues. CDR3 DNA sequence: TGTGCCAGCAGCTTTGGACAGGGAGGCACTGAAGCTTTCTTT. Its translation: CASSFGQGGTEAFF.

V usage is TRBV7-9 and J usage is TRBJ1-1; possibly TRBD1 for D (5 bases). Germline V gives CDR1 SEHNR, CDR2 FQNEAQ (reference sequence). The V and J ends lost 5 bases and 0 bases respectively, with 16 bases between them. CDR3 size: 16 residues. CDR3 bases: TGTGCCAGCAGCCCCCCGACAGCCTACATGAACACTGAAGCTTTCTTT. It encodes CASSPPTAYMNTEAFF.

The chain joins TRBV7-2 to TRBJ2-7; 7 bases are a match to TRBD2. CDR1 SGHTA and CDR2 FQGNSA come from the germline V gene. The J segment lost 4 bases and the V segment lost 6 bases, leaving 15 bases of the junction unmatched. The CDR3 has 16 amino acids. CDR3 sequence (DNA): TGTGCCAGCAGTTCGGAAGACACGACTAGCAAGTACGAGCAGTACTTC. This encodes CASSSEDTTSKYEQYF.

V is TRBV21-1 and J is TRBJ1-2; TRBD1 is taken as the D call from the table, unchecked against the DNA. TRBV21-1 is tagged as a pseudogene. The CDR3 totals 15 residues. The CDR3 sequence: CASSLERQGANGYTF. For the CDR3, the DNA is TGTGCCAGCAGCCTAGAACGACAGGGGGCTAATGGCTACACCTTC.

The CDR3 is CASGADNYGYTF. The DNA for the CDR3 is TGTGCCAGCGGCGCAGACAACTATGGCTACACCTTC. The chain links TRBV10-3 to TRBJ1-2; D is unclear. Germline CDR1 is ENHRY and CDR2 is SYGVKD. The CDR3 covers 12 residues. V was trimmed by 10 bases and J by 2 bases, leaving 11 bases between them.

Here the CDR3 reads CASSLTRVEQYF. In DNA, the CDR3 is TGTGCCAGCAGCTTAACTAGGGTGGAGCAGTACTTC. The V and J genes are TRBV5-5 and TRBJ2-7, with D perhaps TRBD2 (5 bases). The CDR3 is 12 amino acids. Germline CDR1 and CDR2: SGHKS and YYEKEE (reference sequence). The V end was cut by 2 bases, the J end by 7 bases, with 10 bases between.

This sequence joins TRBV18 and TRBJ1-3, with D tentatively TRBD1 (6 bases). Trimming removed 2 bases at V and 0 bases at J, with 11 bases between. The CDR3 spans 16 residues. The germline gives CDR1 KGHSH, CDR2 LQKENI. In DNA, the CDR3 is TGTGCCAGCTCACCAAGTGTCAGGGGCTCTGGAAACACCATATATTTT. Amino acid sequence: CASSPSVRGSGNTIYF.

On this clone: The sample has other DNA sequences that encode this CDR3 too. This chain connects TRBV5-1 to TRBJ1-1, with a tentative D call TRBD1 (6 bases). V lost 3 bases and J 0 bases, leaving 9 bases between the germline ends. This CDR3 spans 14 amino acids. Germline values: CDR1 SGHRS, CDR2 YFSETQ. CDR3 nucleotides: TGCGCCAGCAGCTCGGGACAACTGAACACTGAAGCTTTCTTT. Encoded protein: CASSSGQLNTEAFF.

This chain uses TRBV18 with TRBJ1-1, with a possible D match to TRBD1 (6 bases). Trimming removed 6 bases from V and 1 base from J, with 9 bases in between. This CDR3 has 13 residues. Germline V gene lookup returns CDR1 KGHSH and CDR2 LQKENI. The CDR3 nucleotides are TGTGCCAGCTCGGGGGGGGCGAACACTGAAGCTTTCTTT. Its protein product is CASSGGANTEAFF.

DNA of the CDR3: TGTGCCAGCAGCGCGACAGAGTCACGAGCTTTCTTT. It specifies CASSATESRAFF. This chain links TRBV5-6 with TRBJ1-1, with D possibly TRBD1 on 5 matching bases. Looked up from germline, CDR1 is SGHDT and CDR2 is YYEEEE. Trimming stripped 4 bases from V and 10 bases from J, with 14 bases between. This CDR3 contains 12 residues.

The V call is TRBV7-9, the J call TRBJ1-2; D is uncertain. V was trimmed by 1 base and J by 4 bases, leaving 7 bases between them. This CDR3 is 13 amino acids long. CDR1 and CDR2 from the germline V gene are SEHNR and FQNEAQ (reference sequence). CDR3 amino acids: CASSLVAVYGYTF. The CDR3 region has the DNA TGTGCCAGCAGCTTAGTGGCGGTCTATGGCTACACCTTC.

This sequence joins TRBV7-6 and TRBJ1-2; the D gene is possibly TRBD1 (5 bases). Trimming stripped 5 bases from V and 2 bases from J, with 15 bases between. In germline, CDR1 is SGHVS, CDR2 FNYEAQ. CDR3 length: 15 amino acids. Written as DNA, the CDR3 is TGTGCCAGCAGCCCCAACCTACAGGCCAACTATGGCTACACCTTC. Translating gives CASSPNLQANYGYTF.

This clone has more than one count but fewer than ten. The chain recombines TRBV27 with TRBJ2-1, with D perhaps matching TRBD1 (5 bases). The V end lost 6 bases, the J end lost 0 bases, and 21 bases lay between the germline ends. This CDR3 contains 18 residues. Germline loops: CDR1 MNHEY, CDR2 SMNVEV (reference sequence). The CDR3 region is CASRSGQGELLSYNEQFF. The CDR3 nucleotides are TGTGCCAGCAGGTCAGGGCAGGGCGAACTCCTCTCCTACAATGAGCAGTTCTTC.

The CDR3 here is CASRTDTGPYEQYF. In nucleotides, the CDR3 is TGTGCCAGCAGGACGGACACGGGTCCCTACGAGCAGTACTTC. V gene TRBV2 combines with J gene TRBJ2-7; possibly TRBD1 for D (5 bases). V lost 6 bases, J lost 2 bases, and 14 bases lay in between. The CDR3 is 14 residues long. Germline V gives CDR1 SNHLY, CDR2 FYNNEI. The full variable domain, with the rest looked up from reference TRBV2 and TRBJ2-7, is EPEVTQTPSHQVTQMGQEVILRCVPISNHLYFYWYRQILGQKVEFLVSFYNNEISEKSEIFDDQFSVERPDGSNFTLKIRSTKLEDSAMYFCASRTDTGPYEQYFGPGTRLTVT.

The V call is TRBV19, the J call TRBJ1-2; TRBD1 agrees at 9 bases. V gave up 5 bases and J gave up 8 bases; unmatched junction bases: 12. The germline CDR1 and CDR2 sequences are LNHDA and SQIVND (reference sequence). This CDR3 is 15 amino acids long. The chain's CDR3 is CASSPLGQGNEGYTF. As DNA, the CDR3 is TGTGCCAGTAGTCCCCTAGGACAGGGGAATGAGGGCTACACCTTC.

This chain connects TRBV6-1 to TRBJ2-3, with 7 bases aligning to TRBD2. This CDR3 has 14 amino acids. The junction had 5 bases not matched to a gene; V was cut back by 5 bases and J by 3 bases. Germline lookup yields CDR1 MNHNS and CDR2 SASEGT. DNA of the CDR3: TGTGCCAGCAGTCGCGGGAGAGCGACAGATACGCAGTATTTT. It encodes CASSRGRATDTQYF.

The V and J genes are TRBV2 and TRBJ1-1; perhaps TRBD1 as D (5 bases). V dropped 6 bases and J dropped 0 bases, with 17 bases sitting between them. The CDR3 is made up of 16 amino acids. Germline V gene lookup returns CDR1 SNHLY and CDR2 FYNNEI. CDR3 DNA sequence: TGTGCCAGCAGAGGAGCGACAGTCGCTTTGAACACTGAAGCTTTCTTT. It yields the protein CASRGATVALNTEAFF.

This chain connects TRBV6-5 to TRBJ2-6; D is ambiguous. The germline V gene has CDR1 MNHEY and CDR2 SVGAGI. The CDR3 spans 14 residues. V was clipped by 6 bases and J by 0 bases, with 6 bases between them. This CDR3 reads CASRASSGANVLTF. CDR3 in DNA: TGTGCCAGCAGGGCCTCCTCTGGGGCCAACGTCCTGACTTTC.

This clone was detected only a few times. This chain links TRBV3-1 (or the pseudogene TRBV3-2) with TRBJ2-5; 7 bases map to TRBD2. The CDR3 totals 14 residues. CDR1 LGHDT and CDR2 YNNKEL come from the germline V gene (reference sequence). V was clipped by 4 bases and J by 1 base; unmatched bases: 3. CDR3 sequence (DNA): TGTGCCAGCAGCCCCTGGGGGGGCCAAGAGACCCAGTACTTC. Its translation: CASSPWGGQETQYF.

This chain connects TRBV4-3 to TRBJ1-2, with D possibly matching TRBD1 (5 bases). The CDR3 is 14 residues long. Germline values: CDR1 LGHNA, CDR2 YSLEER. V was cut by 4 bases and J by 4 bases, with 13 bases left in between. The DNA of the CDR3 is TGCGCCAGCAGCCCCCTTCAGGGAATCTATGGCTACACCTTC. Amino acids: CASSPLQGIYGYTF.

V and J are TRBV15 and TRBJ1-1, with 7 bases lining up with TRBD1. Germline V gives CDR1 LNHNV, CDR2 YYDKDF (reference sequence). This CDR3 is 16 amino acids long. V lost 0 bases to trimming and J lost 1 base; unmatched junction nucleotides: 5. CDR3 DNA sequence: TGTGCCACCAGCAGAGATTCGGACAGGAGGAACACTGAAGCTTTCTTT. Its translation: CATSRDSDRRNTEAFF. Drawing the rest from reference TRBV15 and TRBJ1-1, the complete variable domain is DAMVIQNPRYQVTQFGKPVTLSCSQTLNHNVMYWYQQKSSQAPKLLFHYYDKDFNNEADTPDNFQSRRPNTSFCFLDIRSPGLGDTAMYLCATSRDSDRRNTEAFFGQGTRLTVV.

The chain carries TRBV18 and TRBJ2-5, with 8 positions matching TRBD2. The CDR3 has 14 amino acids. V trimming: 2 bases; J trimming: 5 bases; junction bases outside the gene matches: 4. In germline, CDR1 is KGHSH, CDR2 LQKENI. CDR3 loop: CASSPSSGGETQYF. In DNA form, the CDR3 reads TGTGCCAGCTCACCATCCAGCGGGGGTGAGACCCAGTACTTC.